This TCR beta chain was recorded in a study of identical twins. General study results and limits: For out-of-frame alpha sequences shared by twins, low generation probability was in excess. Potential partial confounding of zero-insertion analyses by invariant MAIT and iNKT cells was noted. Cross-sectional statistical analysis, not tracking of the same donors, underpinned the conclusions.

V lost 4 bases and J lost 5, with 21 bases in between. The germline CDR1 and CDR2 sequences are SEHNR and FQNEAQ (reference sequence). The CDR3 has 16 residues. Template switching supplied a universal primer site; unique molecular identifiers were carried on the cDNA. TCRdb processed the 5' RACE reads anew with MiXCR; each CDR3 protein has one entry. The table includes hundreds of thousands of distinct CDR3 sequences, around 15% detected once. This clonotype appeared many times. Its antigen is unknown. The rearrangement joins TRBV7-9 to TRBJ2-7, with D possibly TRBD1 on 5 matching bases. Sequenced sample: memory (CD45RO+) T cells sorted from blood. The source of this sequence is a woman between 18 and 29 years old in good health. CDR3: CASSSKIRTSVDEQYF. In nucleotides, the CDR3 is TGTGCCAGCAGCTCCAAAATCCGGACAAGCGTCGACGAGCAGTACTTC. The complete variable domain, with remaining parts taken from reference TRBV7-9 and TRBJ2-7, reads DTGVSQNPRHKITKRGQNVTFRCDPISEHNRLYWYRQTLGQGPEFLTYFQNEAQLEKSRLLSDRFSAERPKGSFSTLEIQRTEQGDSAMYLCASSSKIRTSVDEQYFGPGTRLTVT.